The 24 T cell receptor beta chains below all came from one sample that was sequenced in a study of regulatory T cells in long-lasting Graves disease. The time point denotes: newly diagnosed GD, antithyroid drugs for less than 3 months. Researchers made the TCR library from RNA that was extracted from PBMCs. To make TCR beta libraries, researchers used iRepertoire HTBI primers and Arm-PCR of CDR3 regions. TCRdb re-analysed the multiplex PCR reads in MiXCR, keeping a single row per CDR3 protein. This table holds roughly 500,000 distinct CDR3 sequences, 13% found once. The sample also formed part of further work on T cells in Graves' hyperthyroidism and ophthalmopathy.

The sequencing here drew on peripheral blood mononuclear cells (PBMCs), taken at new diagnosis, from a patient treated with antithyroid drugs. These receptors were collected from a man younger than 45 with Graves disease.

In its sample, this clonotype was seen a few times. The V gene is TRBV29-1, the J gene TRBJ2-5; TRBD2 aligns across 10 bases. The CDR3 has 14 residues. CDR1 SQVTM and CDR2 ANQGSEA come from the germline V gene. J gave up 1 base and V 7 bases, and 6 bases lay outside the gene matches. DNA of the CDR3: TGCAGCGGGGGGCTAGCGGGAGTCCAAGAGACCCAGTACTTC. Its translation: CSGGLAGVQETQYF.

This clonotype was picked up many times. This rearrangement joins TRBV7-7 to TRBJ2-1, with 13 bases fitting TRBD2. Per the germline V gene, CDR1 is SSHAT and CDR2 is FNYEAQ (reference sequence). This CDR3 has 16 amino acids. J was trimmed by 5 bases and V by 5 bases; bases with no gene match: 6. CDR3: CASSTGLAGLHNEQFF. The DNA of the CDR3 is TGTGCCAGCAGCACGGGACTAGCGGGGCTCCACAATGAGCAGTTCTTC.

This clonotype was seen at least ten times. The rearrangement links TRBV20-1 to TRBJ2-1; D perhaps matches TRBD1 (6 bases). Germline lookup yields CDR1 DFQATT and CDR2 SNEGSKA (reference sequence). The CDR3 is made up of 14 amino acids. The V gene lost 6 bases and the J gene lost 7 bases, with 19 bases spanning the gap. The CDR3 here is CSARLQGRLNEQFF. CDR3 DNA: TGCAGTGCCCGACTCCAGGGGCGACTGAATGAGCAGTTCTTC.

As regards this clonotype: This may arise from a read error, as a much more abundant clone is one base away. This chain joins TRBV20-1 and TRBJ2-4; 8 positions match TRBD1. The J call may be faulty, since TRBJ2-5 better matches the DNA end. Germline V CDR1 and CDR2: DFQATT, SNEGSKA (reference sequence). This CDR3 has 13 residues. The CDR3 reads CSAQTGAGETQYF. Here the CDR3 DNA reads TGCAGTGCCCAGACAGGGGCAGGGGAGACCCAGTACTTC.

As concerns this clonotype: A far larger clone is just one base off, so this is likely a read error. The CDR3 here is CASSLLAGGPWGERNEQYF. DNA for the CDR3: TGCGCCAGCAGCCTACTAGCGGGAGGGCCCTGGGGCGAACGGAATGAGCAGTACTTC. The chain uses TRBV5-1 and TRBJ2-7; 13 bases map to TRBD2. In germline, CDR1 is SGHRS, CDR2 YFSETQ. Trimming cost V 4 bases and J 7 bases; bases outside gene matches: 20. The CDR3 extends over 19 amino acids.

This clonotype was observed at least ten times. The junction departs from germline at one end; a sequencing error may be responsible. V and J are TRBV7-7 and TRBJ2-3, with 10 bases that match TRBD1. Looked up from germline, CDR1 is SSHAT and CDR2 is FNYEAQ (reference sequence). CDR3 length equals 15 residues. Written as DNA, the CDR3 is TGTGCTAGCAGCCACAACCTCGGGACAGGGGCTGCGCAGTATTTT. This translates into CASSHNLGTGAAQYF.

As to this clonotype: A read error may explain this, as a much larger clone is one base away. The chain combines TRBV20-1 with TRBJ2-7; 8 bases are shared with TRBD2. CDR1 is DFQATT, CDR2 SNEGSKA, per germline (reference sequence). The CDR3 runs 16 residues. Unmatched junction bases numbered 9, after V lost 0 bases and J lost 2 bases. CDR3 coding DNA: TGCAGTGCTAGAGATCAATCTGGGACTAGGGCCTACGAGCAGTACTTC. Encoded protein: CSARDQSGTRAYEQYF.

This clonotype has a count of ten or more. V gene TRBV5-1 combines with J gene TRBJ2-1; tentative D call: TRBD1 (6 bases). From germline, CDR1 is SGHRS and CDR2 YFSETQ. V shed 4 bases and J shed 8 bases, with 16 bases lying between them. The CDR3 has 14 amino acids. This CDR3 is CASSRDRQVYEQFF. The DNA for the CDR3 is TGCGCCAGCAGCCGCGACCGACAGGTATATGAGCAGTTCTTC.

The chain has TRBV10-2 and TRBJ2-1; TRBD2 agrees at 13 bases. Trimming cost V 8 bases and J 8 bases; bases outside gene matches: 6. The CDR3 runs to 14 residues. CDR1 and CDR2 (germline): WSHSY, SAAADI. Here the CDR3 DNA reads TGCGCCAGCGGAGGGACTAGCGGGAAAGATGAGCAGTTCTTC. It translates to CASGGTSGKDEQFF.

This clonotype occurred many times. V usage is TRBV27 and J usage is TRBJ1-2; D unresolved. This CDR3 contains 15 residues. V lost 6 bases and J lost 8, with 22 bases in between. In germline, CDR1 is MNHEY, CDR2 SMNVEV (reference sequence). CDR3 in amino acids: CASRMSLIGFDGYTF. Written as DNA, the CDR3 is TGTGCCAGCAGAATGTCCTTGATTGGCTTCGACGGCTACACCTTC.

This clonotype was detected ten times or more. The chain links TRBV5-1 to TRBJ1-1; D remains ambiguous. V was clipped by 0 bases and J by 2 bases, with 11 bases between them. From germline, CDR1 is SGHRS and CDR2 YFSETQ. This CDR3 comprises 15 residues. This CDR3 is CASSLGFLGNTEAFF. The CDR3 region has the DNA TGCGCCAGCAGCTTGGGGTTCTTAGGTAACACTGAAGCTTTCTTT.

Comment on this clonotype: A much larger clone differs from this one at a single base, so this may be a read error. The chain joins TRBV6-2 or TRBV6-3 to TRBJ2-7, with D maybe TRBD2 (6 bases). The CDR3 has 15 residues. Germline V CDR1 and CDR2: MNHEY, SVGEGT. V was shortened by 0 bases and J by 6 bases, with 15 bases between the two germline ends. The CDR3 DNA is TGTGCCAGCAGTTACTCGAGGCGGGACTCGTTCGAGCAGTACTTC. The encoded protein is CASSYSRRDSFEQYF.

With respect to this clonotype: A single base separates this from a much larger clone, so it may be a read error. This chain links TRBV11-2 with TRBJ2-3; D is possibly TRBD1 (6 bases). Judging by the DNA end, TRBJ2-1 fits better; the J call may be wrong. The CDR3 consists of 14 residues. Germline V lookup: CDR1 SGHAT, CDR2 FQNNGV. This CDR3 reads CASSSDRSVGEQFF. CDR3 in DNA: TGTGCCAGCAGCTCCGACAGGTCCGTGGGAGAGCAGTTCTTC.

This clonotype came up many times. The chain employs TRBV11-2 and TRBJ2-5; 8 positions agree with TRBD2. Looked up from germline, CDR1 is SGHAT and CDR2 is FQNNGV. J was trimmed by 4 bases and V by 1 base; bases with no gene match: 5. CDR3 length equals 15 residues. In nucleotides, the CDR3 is TGTGCCAGCAGCTTAGCGGCGAGCGGGGGAGAGACCCAGTACTTC. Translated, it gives CASSLAASGGETQYF.

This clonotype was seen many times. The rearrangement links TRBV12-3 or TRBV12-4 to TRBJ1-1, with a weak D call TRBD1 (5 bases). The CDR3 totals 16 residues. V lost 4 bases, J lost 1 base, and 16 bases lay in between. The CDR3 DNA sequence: TGTGCCAGCAGTTCGTTGGGGGGGTTGGGGAACACTGAAGCTTTCTTT. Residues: CASSSLGGLGNTEAFF.

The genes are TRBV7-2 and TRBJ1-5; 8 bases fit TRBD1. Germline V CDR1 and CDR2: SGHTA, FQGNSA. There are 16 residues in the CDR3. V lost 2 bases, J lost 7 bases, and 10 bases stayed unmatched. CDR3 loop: CASSLPSGGSTQPQHF. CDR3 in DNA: TGTGCCAGCAGCTTACCATCAGGGGGCTCAACCCAGCCCCAGCATTTT.

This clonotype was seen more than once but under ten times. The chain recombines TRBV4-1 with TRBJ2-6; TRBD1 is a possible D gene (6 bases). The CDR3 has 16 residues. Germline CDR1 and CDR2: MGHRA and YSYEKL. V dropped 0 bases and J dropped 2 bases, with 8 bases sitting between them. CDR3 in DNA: TGCGCCAGCAGCCAAGATAGGGGGACTGGGGCCAACGTCCTGACTTTC. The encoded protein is CASSQDRGTGANVLTF.

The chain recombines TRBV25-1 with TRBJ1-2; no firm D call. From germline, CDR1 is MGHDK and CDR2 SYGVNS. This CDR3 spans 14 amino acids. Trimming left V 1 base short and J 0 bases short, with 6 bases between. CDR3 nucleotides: TGTGCCAGCAGTGAATCCAGAGCTAACTATGGCTACACCTTC. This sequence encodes CASSESRANYGYTF.

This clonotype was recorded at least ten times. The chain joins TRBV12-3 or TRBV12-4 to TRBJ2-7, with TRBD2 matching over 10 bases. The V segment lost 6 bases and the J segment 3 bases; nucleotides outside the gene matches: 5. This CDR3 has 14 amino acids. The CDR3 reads CASRGLARGYEQYF. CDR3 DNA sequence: TGTGCCAGCAGGGGACTAGCGCGGGGCTACGAGCAGTACTTC.

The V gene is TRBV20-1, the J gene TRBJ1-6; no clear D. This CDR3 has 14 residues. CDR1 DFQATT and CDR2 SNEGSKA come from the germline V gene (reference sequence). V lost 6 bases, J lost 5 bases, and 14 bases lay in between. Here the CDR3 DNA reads TGCAGTGCCAGCGACCGACGGGATAATTCACCCCTCCACTTT. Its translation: CSASDRRDNSPLHF.

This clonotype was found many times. The CDR3 DNA reads as TGCAGCTTTCCGGGAACCCGAGAAGAGACCCAGTACTTC. Amino acid sequence: CSFPGTREETQYF. The chain has TRBV29-1 and TRBJ2-5, with D possibly TRBD2 on 5 matching bases. V shed 8 bases and J shed 3 bases, with 16 bases lying between them. Germline CDR1 SQVTM, CDR2 ANQGSEA. This CDR3 is built from 13 residues.

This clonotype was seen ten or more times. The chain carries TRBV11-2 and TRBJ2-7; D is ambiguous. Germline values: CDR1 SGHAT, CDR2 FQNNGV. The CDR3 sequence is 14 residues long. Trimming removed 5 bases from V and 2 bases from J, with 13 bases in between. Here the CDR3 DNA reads TGTGCCAGCAGCCCCTCGGACGGCGCCTACGAGCAGTACTTC. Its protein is CASSPSDGAYEQYF.

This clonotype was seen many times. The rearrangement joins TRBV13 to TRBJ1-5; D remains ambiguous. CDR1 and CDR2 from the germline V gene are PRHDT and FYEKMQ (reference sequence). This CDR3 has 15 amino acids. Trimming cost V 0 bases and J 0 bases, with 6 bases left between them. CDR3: CASSLGPSSNQPQHF. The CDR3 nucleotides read TGTGCCAGCAGCTTAGGACCCAGTAGCAATCAGCCCCAGCATTTT.

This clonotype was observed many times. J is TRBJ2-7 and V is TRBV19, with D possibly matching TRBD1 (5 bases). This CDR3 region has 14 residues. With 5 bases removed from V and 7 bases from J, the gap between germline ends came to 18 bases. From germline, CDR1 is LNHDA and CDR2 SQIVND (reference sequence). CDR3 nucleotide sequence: TGTGCCAGTAGTCCAGAGGACATTTTCGGGGAGCAGTACTTC. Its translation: CASSPEDIFGEQYF.